This T cell receptor (beta chain) was sequenced during a study of response to subunit inactivated influenza vaccine. Study-level results: Authors suggested that a seasonal influenza vaccination recruits few new T cells each time.

A single record per CDR3 protein comes from TCRdb applying MiXCR to the RT-PCR reads. The sample records fewer than 350,000 distinct CDR3 sequences, around a fifth being singletons. CDR1 is MNHEY and CDR2 is SVGEGT in the germline V gene. The CDR3 contains 15 residues. V was pared by 5 bases and J by 2 bases, with 5 bases of the junction left unmatched. This clonotype was seen a few times. Its antigen is not identified. The starting material was PBMCs from blood, obtained about 20 months after vaccination. The TCR originated in a man aged 50 to 69 who received an inactivated influenza vaccine. The chain is built from TRBV6-2 or TRBV6-3 and TRBJ1-2; 10 positions agree with TRBD1. CDR3: CASSATGQGNYGYTF. For the CDR3, the DNA is TGTGCCAGCAGTGCTACGGGACAGGGGAACTATGGCTACACCTTC.